This T cell receptor beta chain was recovered during a study of a mutant IDH1 vaccine in newly diagnosed glioma. J lost 2 bases, V lost 3 bases, and 10 bases had no gene match. Germline V gives CDR1 MNHEY, CDR2 SMNVEV (reference sequence). There are 16 residues in the CDR3. Data came from immunoSEQ multiplex PCR; TCRdb stores just in-frame clones and leaves some out. The sample lists about 54,000 clones; roughly 84% were seen once. The time point here: week 35, safety follow-up. It was 300 ug of mutant IDH1 20-mer peptide that made up each vaccine dose, given with topical imiquimod. Patients in the study were vaccinated eight times, receiving shots in weeks 1, 3, 5, 7, 11, 15, 19 and 23. Points on this clone: Its antigen remains unknown.

J is TRBJ2-7 and V is TRBV27; TRBD2 aligns across 7 bases. Sample: PBMCs, taken from a glioma patient whose treatment included an IDH1 peptide vaccine. This sequence originates from a woman aged 18-29 years with glioma. The CDR3 sequence: CASSLTPRLAAYEQYF. The CDR3, as DNA: TGTGCCAGCAGTTTGACCCCGCGGCTAGCGGCCTACGAGCAGTACTTC.